These 14 T cell receptor beta chains were all obtained from the same sample, sequenced in a study of neurological immune-mediated disorders. TCRdb passed the 5' RACE reads through MiXCR, listing each CDR3 protein once. The sample holds just over 50,000 distinct CDR3 sequences, approximately 3.3% seen once. The sample consisted of PBMCs. Receptors originate from a man in his forties with multiple sclerosis.

This clonotype was detected many times. The chain links TRBV5-1 to TRBJ2-3, with 8 positions matching TRBD2. This CDR3 is 16 amino acids long. Germline V gene sequence: CDR1 SGHRS, CDR2 YFSETQ. J gave up 0 bases and V 4 bases, and 7 bases lay outside the gene matches. CDR3 sequence reads: CASSRGGAQSTDTQYF. DNA for the CDR3: TGCGCCAGCAGCCGGGGGGGGGCCCAAAGCACAGATACGCAGTATTTT.

Ten or more counts support this clonotype. This chain connects TRBV5-1 to TRBJ1-2, with D possibly TRBD1 on 5 matching bases. V lost 2 bases to trimming and J lost 0 bases, with 11 bases between them. This CDR3 spans 15 amino acids. The germline gives CDR1 SGHRS, CDR2 YFSETQ. The CDR3 sequence: CASSFTRGANYGYTF. CDR3 DNA: TGCGCCAGCAGCTTTACCCGAGGGGCTAACTATGGCTACACCTTC.

In its sample, this clonotype was seen many times. J is TRBJ1-2 and V is TRBV27; D is perhaps TRBD1 (6 bases). Germline V CDR1 and CDR2: MNHEY, SMNVEV (reference sequence). The CDR3 loop spans 16 amino acids. V lost 0 bases and J 4 bases, leaving 15 bases between the germline ends. The DNA of the CDR3 is TGTGCCAGCAGTTTATCGACCGGGGGCCAAGGCTATGGCTACACCTTC. As protein: CASSLSTGGQGYGYTF.

This clonotype was seen repeatedly, ten times or more. CDR3 in amino acids: CASSLAGGQGAQETQYF. The DNA of the CDR3 is TGTGCCAGCAGTTTAGCAGGGGGCCAGGGGGCCCAAGAGACCCAGTACTTC. The J gene is TRBJ2-5, the V gene TRBV12-3 or TRBV12-4; 8 nucleotides agree with TRBD1. V lost 0 bases to trimming and J lost 1 base; unmatched junction nucleotides: 7. The CDR3 is 17 amino acids.

In this sample, this clonotype turned up a few times. A read error may be the cause here, since a much bigger clone is one base away. This chain connects TRBV12-3 or TRBV12-4 to TRBJ1-3; possible D gene TRBD1, 6 bases. The CDR3 totals 16 residues. CDR3 coding DNA: TGTGCCAGCGGTGCTCACAGGGCATCCTCTGGAAAAACCATATATTTT. It translates to CASGAHRASSGKTIYF.

This clonotype was counted many times. The rearrangement uses TRBV9 and TRBJ2-3; D is unresolved. From germline, CDR1 is SGDLS and CDR2 YYNGEE. The CDR3 loop spans 13 amino acids. Trimming left V 3 bases short and J 4 bases short, with 9 bases between. CDR3 loop: CASSARPPDTQYF. CDR3 nucleotide sequence: TGTGCCAGCAGCGCCAGACCCCCAGATACGCAGTATTTT.

This clonotype occurred many times. This rearrangement joins TRBV20-1 to TRBJ2-5, with D possibly matching TRBD2 (6 bases). The CDR3 loop spans 13 amino acids. V shed 1 base and J shed 4 bases, with 10 bases lying between them. Germline V lookup: CDR1 DFQATT, CDR2 SNEGSKA (reference sequence). This CDR3 reads CSARVGGGETQYF. CDR3 nucleotide sequence: TGCAGTGCTAGAGTTGGGGGAGGAGAGACCCAGTACTTC.

This clonotype was seen repeatedly, ten times or more. The V and J genes are TRBV20-1 and TRBJ2-1; 8 nucleotides line up with TRBD1. Germline assignment: CDR1 DFQATT and CDR2 SNEGSKA (reference sequence). Trimming at V came to 2 bases and at J to 3 bases, leaving 15 bases not matched to a gene. There are 18 residues in the CDR3. The CDR3 region is CSARLPPGTGGYYNEQFF. CDR3 DNA sequence: TGCAGTGCTAGACTTCCCCCGGGAACAGGGGGTTACTACAATGAGCAGTTCTTC.

This clonotype was counted many times. The chain carries TRBV7-9 and TRBJ2-3, with D possibly matching TRBD1 (6 bases). This CDR3 has 16 amino acids. In germline, CDR1 is SEHNR, CDR2 FQNEAQ (reference sequence). Trimming cost V 2 bases and J 2 bases, with 14 bases left between them. DNA for the CDR3: TGTGCCAGCAGCTTAAAGGCGACAGGCCCCACAGATACGCAGTATTTT. Protein: CASSLKATGPTDTQYF.

This clonotype has ten or more counts. This rearrangement joins TRBV6-5 to TRBJ2-3, with 9 bases fitting TRBD1. From germline, CDR1 is MNHEY and CDR2 SVGAGI. The CDR3 has 16 residues. Trimming took 2 bases from V and 1 from J; bases not matched to a gene: 4. The chain's CDR3 is CASSYGTGLGTDTQYF. CDR3 DNA sequence: TGTGCCAGCAGTTACGGGACAGGGTTGGGCACAGATACGCAGTATTTT.

This clonotype was picked up many times. The V call is TRBV5-1, the J call TRBJ2-3; 7 bases fit TRBD2. V lost 0 bases, J lost 0 bases, and 10 bases stayed unmatched. The CDR3 length is 18 residues. From germline, CDR1 is SGHRS and CDR2 YFSETQ. CDR3: CASSLGLASTRSTDTQYF. The CDR3 DNA reads TGCGCCAGCAGCTTGGGACTAGCAAGTACCCGGAGCACAGATACGCAGTATTTT.

This clonotype was counted between two and nine times. The rearrangement joins TRBV20-1 to TRBJ2-1; 8 bases agree with TRBD2. From germline, CDR1 is DFQATT and CDR2 SNEGSKA (reference sequence). The CDR3 spans 15 residues. V was pared by 3 bases and J by 0 bases, with 4 bases of the junction left unmatched. CDR3 nucleotides: TGCAGTGCTAGCCCAGCGGGGGCCTCCTACAATGAGCAGTTCTTC. This sequence encodes CSASPAGASYNEQFF.

The chain uses TRBV4-1 and TRBJ1-5; D remains ambiguous. Trimming took 2 bases from V and 6 from J, leaving 8 bases between them. Germline V gene sequence: CDR1 MGHRA, CDR2 YSYEKL. This CDR3 has 13 amino acids. The chain's CDR3 is CASSQSTSQPQHF. The DNA for the CDR3 is TGCGCCAGCAGCCAATCGACTAGTCAGCCCCAGCATTTT.

This clonotype showed up many times. The CDR3 sequence: CASSLSGRGTNTEAFF. The CDR3 nucleotides are TGCGCCAGCAGCTTGTCTGGGCGGGGGACGAACACTGAAGCTTTCTTT. This chain connects TRBV5-1 to TRBJ1-1; D possibly corresponds to TRBD1 (5 bases). Deletions cut 1 base from V and 1 base from J, with 14 bases between. This CDR3 has 16 residues. Germline lookup yields CDR1 SGHRS and CDR2 YFSETQ.